Below, 32 T cell receptor beta chains from the same sample are listed, as sequenced in a study of T cells after yellow fever vaccination. MiXCR was run by TCRdb on the 5' RACE reads, yielding one entry per CDR3 protein. This table has 510,000 or so distinct CDR3 sequences, under 25% appearing once. The sequenced sample was PBMCs, obtained 15 days after the yellow fever booster vaccination. These TCRs come from a man younger than 45 who received the YFV17D yellow fever vaccine.

This clonotype has just a few counts. The V call is TRBV5-1, the J call TRBJ1-3, with a weak D call TRBD1 (5 bases). Germline V CDR1 and CDR2: SGHRS, YFSETQ. CDR3 length: 16 amino acids. The germline V and J ends were trimmed by 0 bases and 4 bases, with 14 bases remaining between them. The CDR3 loop is CASSLEQGFAGNTIYF. The CDR3 bases are TGCGCCAGCAGCTTGGAGCAGGGCTTCGCCGGAAACACCATATATTTT.

This clonotype has just a few counts. The chain is built from TRBV10-1 and TRBJ2-7; no reliable D call. Per germline, CDR1 WNHNN and CDR2 SYGVQD (reference sequence). V was shortened by 6 bases and J by 2 bases, with 14 bases between the two germline ends. The CDR3 sequence is 14 residues long. The CDR3 nucleotides read TGCGCCAGCAGATCAGACGGGTCGCCCTACGAGCAGTACTTC. The encoded protein is CASRSDGSPYEQYF.

The V call is TRBV19, the J call TRBJ2-3, with D perhaps being TRBD1 or TRBD2 (5 bases each). Trimming cost V 5 bases and J 4 bases, with 19 bases left between them. CDR3 length equals 16 residues. Germline V lookup: CDR1 LNHDA, CDR2 SQIVND (reference sequence). CDR3 coding DNA: TGTGCCAGTAGTGCACTCCGGGACCTCCAGGCAGATACGCAGTATTTT. It encodes CASSALRDLQADTQYF.

The chain couples TRBV7-8 to TRBJ2-5, with D maybe TRBD2 (5 bases). The V end lost 0 bases, the J end lost 4 bases, and 12 bases lay between the germline ends. CDR3 length equals 15 residues. Germline V gene data show CDR1 as SGHVS and CDR2 as FQNEAQ. The CDR3 nucleotides read TGTGCCAGCAGCTTAGCGGGCCACCGGGGAGAGACCCAGTACTTC. Its protein is CASSLAGHRGETQYF.

The rearrangement uses TRBV15 and TRBJ2-2; 8 nucleotides align to TRBD2. J gave up 5 bases and V 0 bases, and 5 bases lay outside the gene matches. Germline values: CDR1 LNHNV, CDR2 YYDKDF (reference sequence). There are 16 residues in the CDR3. The CDR3 loop is CATSRELAELTGELFF. CDR3 in DNA: TGTGCCACCAGCAGAGAACTAGCGGAACTAACCGGGGAGCTGTTTTTT. Full variable domain (rest looked up from reference TRBV15 and TRBJ2-2): DAMVIQNPRYQVTQFGKPVTLSCSQTLNHNVMYWYQQKSSQAPKLLFHYYDKDFNNEADTPDNFQSRRPNTSFCFLDIRSPGLGDTAMYLCATSRELAELTGELFFGEGSRLTVL.

This clonotype appeared a few times. The genes are TRBV29-1 and TRBJ1-4; TRBD1 matches 10 bases. CDR3 length: 12 amino acids. Germline V lookup: CDR1 SQVTM, CDR2 ANQGSEA. Trimming took 7 bases from V and 8 from J; bases not matched to a gene: 4. The chain's CDR3 is CSAGQGGEKLFF. The CDR3 coding sequence is TGCAGCGCCGGACAGGGGGGAGAAAAACTGTTTTTT.

There are a few counts of this clonotype. The chain links TRBV28 to TRBJ2-1, with D possibly matching TRBD2 (5 bases). This CDR3 is 16 amino acids long. Trimming took off 3 bases at V and 0 bases at J, with 12 bases between the two ends. Germline CDR1 MDHEN, CDR2 SYDVKM. The CDR3 loop reads CASSLAQSGSYNEQFF. CDR3 DNA sequence: TGTGCCAGCAGTTTGGCCCAGAGCGGCTCCTACAATGAGCAGTTCTTC.

This clonotype was picked up a small number of times. V gene TRBV18 combines with J gene TRBJ2-2; D is ambiguous. Germline V gene sequence: CDR1 KGHSH, CDR2 LQKENI. This CDR3 has 13 residues. V was cut by 3 bases and J by 6 bases, with 8 bases left in between. The CDR3 loop reads CASSPLESGELFF. In nucleotides, the CDR3 is TGTGCCAGCTCACCCCTCGAATCCGGGGAGCTGTTTTTT.

The chain uses TRBV11-2 and TRBJ2-5; D is possibly TRBD2 (5 bases). This CDR3 is built from 14 residues. V was pared by 4 bases and J by 2 bases, with 11 bases between. Germline V CDR1 and CDR2: SGHAT, FQNNGV. The CDR3 region has the DNA TGTGCCAGCAGCTGGACTGATTCGCAAGAGACCCAGTACTTC. Its translation: CASSWTDSQETQYF.

This clonotype was detected a few times. This sequence joins TRBV5-1 and TRBJ2-7; perhaps D is TRBD1 or TRBD2 (5 bases each). The CDR3 is made up of 13 amino acids. Germline V gives CDR1 SGHRS, CDR2 YFSETQ. The V end lost 4 bases, the J end lost 3 bases, and 11 bases lay between the germline ends. The CDR3 reads CASSGTYLYEQYF. CDR3 DNA: TGCGCCAGCAGCGGGACGTATCTCTACGAGCAGTACTTC. Looking up the rest from reference TRBV5-1 and TRBJ2-7 gives the full variable domain: KAGVTQTPRYLIKTRGQQVTLSCSPISGHRSVSWYQQTPGQGLQFLFEYFSETQRNKGNFPGRFSGRQFSNSRSEMNVSTLELGDSALYLCASSGTYLYEQYFGPGTRLTVT.

This chain joins TRBV5-1 and TRBJ2-3, with TRBD2 identical over 11 bases. With V trimmed by 3 bases and J by 2 bases, 2 bases remained unmatched. The germline V gene encodes CDR1 SGHRS and CDR2 YFSETQ. The CDR3 is 15 residues long. The CDR3: CASSSGLAVTDTQYF. The DNA of the CDR3 is TGCGCCAGCAGCTCGGGACTAGCGGTCACAGATACGCAGTATTTT.

This clonotype was seen at least ten times. This chain joins TRBV28 and TRBJ1-5; 7 bases fit TRBD1. J was trimmed by 2 bases and V by 5 bases; bases with no gene match: 3. The germline V gene encodes CDR1 MDHEN and CDR2 SYDVKM. This CDR3 spans 14 amino acids. For the CDR3, the DNA is TGTGCCAGCAGTGCTCAGGGGGGCAATCAGCCCCAGCATTTT. This translates into CASSAQGGNQPQHF. Full variable domain (rest looked up from reference TRBV28 and TRBJ1-5): DVKVTQSSRYLVKRTGEKVFLECVQDMDHENMFWYRQDPGLGLRLIYFSYDVKMKEKGDIPEGYSVSREKKERFSLILESASTNQTSMYLCASSAQGGNQPQHFGDGTRLSIL.

This clonotype was counted a few times. As DNA, the CDR3 is TGCGCCAGCAGCCCCCGGGACATATCCTACGAGCAGTACTTC. Its protein product is CASSPRDISYEQYF. This chain connects TRBV4-1 to TRBJ2-7; possible D gene TRBD1, 6 bases. The CDR3 is made up of 14 amino acids. Per the germline V gene, CDR1 is MGHRA and CDR2 is YSYEKL. Trimming removed 4 bases from V and 1 base from J, with 11 bases in between.

The J gene is TRBJ2-1, the V gene TRBV20-1; D not resolved. V lost 3 bases, J lost 8 bases, and 8 bases lay in between. This CDR3 contains 11 residues. The germline CDR1 and CDR2 sequences are DFQATT and SNEGSKA (reference sequence). The CDR3 loop reads CSASGPHEQFF. The CDR3 nucleotides read TGCAGTGCTAGTGGACCTCATGAGCAGTTCTTC.

This clonotype turned up a few times. The J gene is TRBJ1-6, the V gene TRBV7-2; 7 nucleotides match TRBD1. Trimming at V came to 4 bases and at J to 7 bases, leaving 4 bases not matched to a gene. Germline CDR1 and CDR2: SGHTA and FQGNSA. This CDR3 has 14 residues. The CDR3 DNA sequence: TGTGCCAGCAGCTCTAGACAGGGAAATTCACCCCTCCACTTT. It is translated as CASSSRQGNSPLHF.

The genes are TRBV6-1 and TRBJ2-1; D might be TRBD2 (5 bases). The CDR3 runs 15 residues. With 9 bases removed from V and 0 bases from J, the gap between germline ends came to 15 bases. Germline CDR1 reads MNHNS; CDR2 reads SASEGT. The CDR3 reads CASMSGSVSYNEQFF. CDR3 in DNA: TGTGCCAGTATGTCGGGGAGCGTCTCCTACAATGAGCAGTTCTTC.

The chain recombines TRBV3-1 with TRBJ2-1; no clear D gene. V was pared by 0 bases and J by 2 bases, with 8 bases between. Germline values: CDR1 LGHDT, CDR2 YNNKEL (reference sequence). The CDR3 has 15 amino acids. Written as DNA, the CDR3 is TGTGCCAGCAGCCAAGATTCGGCGGCCTACAATGAGCAGTTCTTC. Its translation: CASSQDSAAYNEQFF.

This clonotype was seen only a few times. The gene calls are TRBV4-2 and TRBJ1-5; TRBD1 aligns across 7 bases. The CDR3 runs 17 residues. Germline V CDR1 and CDR2: LGHNA, YNFKEQ. With V trimmed by 0 bases and J by 6 bases, 11 bases remained unmatched. CDR3 in DNA: TGTGCCAGCAGCCAAGATGGGGTTAGGGGGCGAAGTCAGCCCCAGCATTTT. Translating it yields CASSQDGVRGRSQPQHF.

The chain joins TRBV29-1 to TRBJ2-6; no firm D call. This CDR3 is built from 13 residues. The germline gives CDR1 SQVTM, CDR2 ANQGSEA. V was cut by 4 bases and J by 4 bases, with 8 bases left in between. The CDR3 DNA is TGCAGCGTTGTCAACTGGGGGGCCAACGTCCTGACTTTC. It is translated as CSVVNWGANVLTF. Drawing the rest from reference TRBV29-1 and TRBJ2-6, the complete variable domain is SAVISQKPSRDICQRGTSLTIQCQVDSQVTMMFWYRQQPGQSLTLIATANQGSEATYESGFVIDKFPISRPNLTFSTLTVSNMSPEDSSIYLCSVVNWGANVLTFGAGSRLTVL.

In its sample, this clonotype was seen a few times. The chain uses TRBV7-9 and TRBJ1-4, with D unclear. This CDR3 is 12 amino acids long. V was cut by 1 base and J by 10 bases, with 7 bases left in between. Germline lookup yields CDR1 SEHNR and CDR2 FQNEAQ (reference sequence). In nucleotides, the CDR3 is TGTGCCAGCAGCTTAGGTCCCTCAAAACTGTTTTTT. The encoded protein is CASSLGPSKLFF.

The gene calls are TRBV7-9 and TRBJ2-7, with D perhaps matching TRBD1 or TRBD2 (6 bases each). Germline V CDR1 and CDR2: SEHNR, FQNEAQ (reference sequence). This CDR3 is 13 amino acids long. The V end lost 3 bases, the J end lost 5 bases, and 11 bases lay between the germline ends. CDR3 sequence (DNA): TGTGCCAGCAGCTTCCCCGGGGGCCACGAGCAGTACTTC. Encoded protein: CASSFPGGHEQYF.

This clonotype was seen a handful of times. J is TRBJ2-7 and V is TRBV29-1, with TRBD2 matching 8 bases. Germline V gives CDR1 SQVTM, CDR2 ANQGSEA. J gave up 0 bases and V 4 bases, and 8 bases lay outside the gene matches. The CDR3 is made up of 15 amino acids. The CDR3 spells CSVGGGRSFSYEQYF. The CDR3 DNA sequence: TGCAGCGTTGGGGGCGGGAGGTCCTTCTCCTACGAGCAGTACTTC.

This clonotype was counted a few times. This chain joins TRBV15 and TRBJ2-3; 8 nucleotides line up with TRBD2. V dropped 0 bases and J dropped 2; count of bases not matched to a gene: 16. The germline gives CDR1 LNHNV, CDR2 YYDKDF (reference sequence). The CDR3 runs to 20 residues. CDR3 protein: CATSRDRGRRALHSTDTQYF. The CDR3 DNA follows: TGTGCCACCAGCAGAGATCGCGGGAGGAGGGCCCTTCACTCCACAGATACGCAGTATTTT.

This clonotype was counted between two and nine times. The genes are TRBV29-1 and TRBJ2-3, with a tentative D call TRBD1 (6 bases). Germline V gene sequence: CDR1 SQVTM, CDR2 ANQGSEA. Between the trimmed V and J ends, which lost 7 bases and 5 bases, there was a span of 7 bases. This CDR3 spans 10 amino acids. The CDR3 DNA reads TGCAGCGGGGGGCGAGATACGCAGTATTTT. This translates into CSGGRDTQYF.

The chain employs TRBV29-1 and TRBJ2-5, with TRBD2 as a possible D gene (5 bases). The CDR3 sequence is 12 residues long. V was shortened by 7 bases and J by 0 bases, with 9 bases between the two germline ends. Germline CDR1 is SQVTM and CDR2 is ANQGSEA. The CDR3 sequence is CSGAGDQETQYF. The CDR3 DNA sequence: TGCAGCGGAGCCGGGGACCAAGAGACCCAGTACTTC. The complete variable domain, with remaining parts taken from reference TRBV29-1 and TRBJ2-5, reads SAVISQKPSRDICQRGTSLTIQCQVDSQVTMMFWYRQQPGQSLTLIATANQGSEATYESGFVIDKFPISRPNLTFSTLTVSNMSPEDSSIYLCSGAGDQETQYFGPGTRLLVL.

In this sample, this clonotype turned up a few times. V is TRBV3-1 and J is TRBJ2-1, with 7 bases fitting TRBD2. This CDR3 has 12 amino acids. Trimming removed 1 base from V and 9 bases from J; junction bases left unmatched: 0. Germline assignment: CDR1 LGHDT and CDR2 YNNKEL (reference sequence). This CDR3 reads CASSQGLAEQFF. The CDR3 DNA sequence: TGTGCCAGCAGCCAAGGACTAGCTGAGCAGTTCTTC.

The chain recombines TRBV4-3 with TRBJ2-5, with 7 bases identical to TRBD1. The CDR3 sequence is 15 residues long. Germline-derived CDR1 and CDR2 are LGHNA and YSLEER. V was pared by 3 bases and J by 5 bases, with 9 bases of the junction left unmatched. The CDR3 coding sequence is TGCGCCAGCAGCCAGACAGGGAAGGCTCTGGAGACCCAGTACTTC. As protein: CASSQTGKALETQYF.

The V gene is TRBV7-2, the J gene TRBJ2-5, with 11 bases matching TRBD2. Unmatched junction bases numbered 15, after V lost 5 bases and J lost 10 bases. The CDR3 covers 16 residues. Per the germline V gene, CDR1 is SGHTA and CDR2 is FQGNSA. The CDR3 region is CASSTVAGGSGGIQYF. The CDR3, as DNA: TGTGCCAGCAGCACCGTAGCGGGAGGGTCTGGAGGGATCCAGTACTTC.

Notes on this clonotype: Given a much more abundant clone one base away, this may be a read error. This chain links TRBV20-1 with TRBJ2-7; D unresolved. V was pared by 1 base and J by 3 bases, with 10 bases between. The length of the CDR3 is 13 residues. Germline lookup yields CDR1 DFQATT and CDR2 SNEGSKA (reference sequence). In DNA, the CDR3 is TGCAGTGCTAGAGTTCTGGGATTCTACGAGCAGTACTTC. This encodes CSARVLGFYEQYF.

This chain uses TRBV29-1 with TRBJ2-2, with TRBD1 as a possible D gene (5 bases). In germline, CDR1 is SQVTM, CDR2 ANQGSEA. There are 13 residues in the CDR3. V was cut by 6 bases and J by 0 bases, with 8 bases left in between. CDR3 coding DNA: TGCAGCGTGACAGCTTCGAACACCGGGGAGCTGTTTTTT. As protein: CSVTASNTGELFF.

The rearrangement links TRBV7-8 to TRBJ2-5; 9 nucleotides align to TRBD1. The CDR3 covers 17 residues. Germline V CDR1 and CDR2: SGHVS, FQNEAQ. V shed 4 bases and J 2 bases; nucleotides not matched to a gene: 11. CDR3 sequence: CASSYRPGTGTQETQYF. DNA for the CDR3: TGTGCCAGCAGCTACAGGCCCGGGACAGGGACTCAAGAGACCCAGTACTTC.

The J gene is TRBJ2-7, the V gene TRBV7-8; 10 bases fit TRBD2. CDR1 and CDR2 from the germline V gene are SGHVS and FQNEAQ. This CDR3 has 15 amino acids. Losses at the gene ends were 5 bases for V and 7 bases for J; bases not matched to a gene: 11. The CDR3: CASSPLAGARGEQYF. The CDR3 nucleotides are TGTGCCAGCAGCCCCCTAGCGGGAGCCCGGGGAGAGCAGTACTTC.